A selection of T cell receptor beta chains follows, all from one sample in a study of beta chain features in type 1 diabetes. The method was immunoSEQ multiplex PCR; TCRdb's version includes in-frame clones alone and lacks a portion of them. The sample includes around 280,000 clones, approximately 15% seen only once; the top ten take around 0.015%. Sequenced input: naive CD4+ T cells from blood. The source of these receptors is a man between 18 and 35 years old with type 1 diabetes. CDR3s include the opening cysteine and the closing phenylalanine or tryptophan. The D gene is left open where the match is weak. Clone size appears in some rows only: once, few, many, or a class for an expanded clone.

CDR3: CASNIGQGSHEQYF
DNA: TGTGCCAGCAACATCGGACAGGGTTCCCACGAGCAGTACTTC
V: TRBV6-6
D: TRBD1
J: TRBJ2-7
size: .

CDR3: CASSFDRDGSPLHF
DNA: TGTGCCAGCAGCTTCGACAGGGATGGGTCACCCCTCCACTTT
V: TRBV5-4
D: TRBD1
J: TRBJ1-6
size: .

CDR3: CASSETGLRLNSPLHF
DNA: TGTGCCAGCAGTGAGACCGGACTACGACTGAATTCACCCCTCCACTTT
V: TRBV25-1
D: .
J: TRBJ1-6
size: .

CDR3: CASSIAYPQPQHF
DNA: TGTGCCAGTAGTATTGCGTACCCCCAGCCCCAGCATTTT
V: TRBV19
D: .
J: TRBJ1-5
size: .

CDR3: CASRPGQASNEQFF
DNA: TGTGCCAGCAGGCCGGGACAGGCTTCCAATGAGCAGTTCTTC
V: TRBV28
D: TRBD1
J: TRBJ2-1
size: .

CDR3: CASSLVRAPGTQYF
DNA: TGTGCCAGCAGCTTAGTCAGGGCTCCGGGGACCCAGTACTTC
V: TRBV7-2
D: .
J: TRBJ2-5
size: .

CDR3: CASRPGTSADNEQFF
DNA: TGTGCCAGCAGGCCCGGGACTAGCGCCGACAATGAGCAGTTCTTC
V: TRBV7-9
D: TRBD2
J: TRBJ2-1
size: few

CDR3: CASSVSGGANEQFF
DNA: TGTGCCAGCAGCGTAAGCGGGGGGGCCAATGAGCAGTTCTTC
V: TRBV7-2
D: TRBD2
J: TRBJ2-1
size: few

CDR3: CASSQYRQDTGELFF
DNA: TGCGCCAGCAGCCAATATAGGCAGGACACCGGGGAGCTGTTTTTT
V: TRBV4-3
D: .
J: TRBJ2-2
size: .

CDR3: CASSLELAGTGELFF
DNA: TGTGCCAGCAGTTTGGAGCTAGCGGGCACCGGGGAGCTGTTTTTT
V: TRBV27
D: TRBD2
J: TRBJ2-2
size: .

CDR3: CASSWQVSTDTQYF
DNA: TGTGCCAGCAGTTGGCAGGTTAGCACAGATACGCAGTATTTT
V: TRBV6-5
D: .
J: TRBJ2-3
size: few

CDR3: CASSFLAGVVSTDTQYF
DNA: TGTGCCAGCAGCTTCCTAGCGGGAGTCGTGAGCACAGATACGCAGTATTTT
V: TRBV7-9
D: TRBD2
J: TRBJ2-3
size: .

CDR3: CASSLGDTANYGYTF
DNA: TGTGCCAGCAGTTTGGGGGACACCGCAAACTATGGCTACACCTTC
V: TRBV28
D: .
J: TRBJ1-2
size: .

CDR3: CASSHPDRDQLISYNEQFF
DNA: TGCGCCAGCAGTCACCCGGACAGGGATCAGTTAATATCCTACAATGAGCAGTTCTTC
V: TRBV23-1
D: TRBD1
J: TRBJ2-1
size: few

CDR3: CASSVAFFETQYF
DNA: TGTGCCAGCAGCGTAGCTTTTTTTGAGACCCAGTACTTC
V: TRBV9
D: .
J: TRBJ2-5
size: .

CDR3: CASSWRNYEQYF
DNA: TGCGCCAGCAGCTGGAGGAATTACGAGCAGTACTTC
V: TRBV5-1
D: .
J: TRBJ2-7
size: few

CDR3: CASSLGQGWANVLTF
DNA: TGTGCCAGCAGCCTGGGACAGGGGTGGGCCAACGTCCTGACTTTC
V: TRBV11-2
D: TRBD1
J: TRBJ2-6
size: few